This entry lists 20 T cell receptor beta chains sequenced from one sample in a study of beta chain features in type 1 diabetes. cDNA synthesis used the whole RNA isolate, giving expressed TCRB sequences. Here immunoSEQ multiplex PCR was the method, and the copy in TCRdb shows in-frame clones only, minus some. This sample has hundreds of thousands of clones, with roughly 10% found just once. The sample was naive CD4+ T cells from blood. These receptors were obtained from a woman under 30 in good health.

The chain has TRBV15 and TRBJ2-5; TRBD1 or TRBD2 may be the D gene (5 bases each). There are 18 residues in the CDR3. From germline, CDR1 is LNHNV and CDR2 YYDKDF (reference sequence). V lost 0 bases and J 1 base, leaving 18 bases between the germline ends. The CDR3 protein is CATSREPPRVAPQETQYF. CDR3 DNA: TGTGCCACCAGCAGAGAGCCCCCCAGGGTAGCGCCCCAAGAGACCCAGTACTTC.

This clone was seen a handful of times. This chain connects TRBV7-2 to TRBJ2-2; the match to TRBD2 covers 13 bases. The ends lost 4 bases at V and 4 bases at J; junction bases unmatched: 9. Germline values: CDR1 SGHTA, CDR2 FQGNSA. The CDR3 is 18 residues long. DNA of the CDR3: TGTGCCAGCAGCTATAAGCCGGGACTAGCGGGGCGCACCGGGGAGCTGTTTTTT. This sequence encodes CASSYKPGLAGRTGELFF. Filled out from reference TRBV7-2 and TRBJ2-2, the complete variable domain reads GAGVSQSPSNKVTEKGKDVELRCDPISGHTALYWYRQSLGQGLEFLIYFQGNSAPDKSGLPSDRFSAERTGGSVSTLTIQRTQQEDSAVYLCASSYKPGLAGRTGELFFGEGSRLTVL.

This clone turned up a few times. The CDR3 sequence: CASSPSPGTGYDTEAFF. CDR3 in DNA: TGCGCCAGCAGCCCAAGTCCCGGGACAGGGTATGACACTGAAGCTTTCTTT. The genes are TRBV4-3 and TRBJ1-1; 9 bases match TRBD1. Per the germline V gene, CDR1 is LGHNA and CDR2 is YSLEER. This CDR3 has 17 amino acids. V was clipped by 4 bases and J by 3 bases; unmatched bases: 12.

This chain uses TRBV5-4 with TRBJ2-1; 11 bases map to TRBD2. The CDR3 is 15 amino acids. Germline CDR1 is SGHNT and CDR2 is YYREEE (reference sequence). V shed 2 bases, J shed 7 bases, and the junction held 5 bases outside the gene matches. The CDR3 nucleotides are TGTGCCAGCAGCTTTACCGGGACTAGCGGTAATGAGCAGTTCTTC. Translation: CASSFTGTSGNEQFF.

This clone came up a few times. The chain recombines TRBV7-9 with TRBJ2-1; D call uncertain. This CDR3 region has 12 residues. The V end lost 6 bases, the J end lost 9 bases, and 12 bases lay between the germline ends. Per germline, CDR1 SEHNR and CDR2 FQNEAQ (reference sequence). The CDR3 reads CASSNVGGEQFF. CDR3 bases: TGTGCCAGCAGTAACGTGGGCGGTGAGCAGTTCTTC.

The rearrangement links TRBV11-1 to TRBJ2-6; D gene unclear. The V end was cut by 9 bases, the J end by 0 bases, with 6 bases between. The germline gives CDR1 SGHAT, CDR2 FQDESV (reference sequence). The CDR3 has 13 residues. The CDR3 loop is CASGRSGANVLTF. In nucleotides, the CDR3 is TGTGCCAGTGGCCGCTCTGGGGCCAACGTCCTGACTTTC. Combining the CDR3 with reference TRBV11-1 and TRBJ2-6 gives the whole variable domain EAEVAQSPRYKITEKSQAVAFWCDPISGHATLYWYRQILGQGPELLVQFQDESVVDDSQLPKDRFSAERLKGVDSTLKIQPAELGDSAMYLCASGRSGANVLTFGAGSRLTVL.

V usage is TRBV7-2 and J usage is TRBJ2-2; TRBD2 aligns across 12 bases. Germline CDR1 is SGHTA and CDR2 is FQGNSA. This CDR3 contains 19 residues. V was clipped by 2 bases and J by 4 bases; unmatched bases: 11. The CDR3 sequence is CASSLKGLAGAGGTGELFF. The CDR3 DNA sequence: TGTGCCAGCAGCTTAAAGGGACTAGCGGGCGCGGGGGGCACCGGGGAGCTGTTTTTT.

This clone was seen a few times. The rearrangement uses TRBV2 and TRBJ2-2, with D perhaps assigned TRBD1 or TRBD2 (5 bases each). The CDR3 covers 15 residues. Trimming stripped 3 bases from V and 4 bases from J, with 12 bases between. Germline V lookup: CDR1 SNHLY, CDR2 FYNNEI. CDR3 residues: CASSENRRSTGELFF. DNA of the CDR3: TGTGCCAGCAGTGAGAACAGGAGGTCCACCGGGGAGCTGTTTTTT.

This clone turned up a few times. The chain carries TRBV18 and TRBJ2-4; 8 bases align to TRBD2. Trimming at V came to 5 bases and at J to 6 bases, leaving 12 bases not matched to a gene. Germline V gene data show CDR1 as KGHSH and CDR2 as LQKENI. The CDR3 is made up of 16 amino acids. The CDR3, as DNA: TGTGCCAGCTCAATTCGGCAGGACGGGAGGGGAAACATTCAGTACTTC. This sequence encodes CASSIRQDGRGNIQYF.

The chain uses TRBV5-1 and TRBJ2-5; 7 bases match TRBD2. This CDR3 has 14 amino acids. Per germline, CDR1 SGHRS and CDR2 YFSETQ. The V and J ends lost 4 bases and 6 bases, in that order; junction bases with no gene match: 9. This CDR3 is CASSPRGGLQTQYF. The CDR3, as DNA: TGCGCCAGCAGCCCTCGGGGAGGGTTACAGACCCAGTACTTC.

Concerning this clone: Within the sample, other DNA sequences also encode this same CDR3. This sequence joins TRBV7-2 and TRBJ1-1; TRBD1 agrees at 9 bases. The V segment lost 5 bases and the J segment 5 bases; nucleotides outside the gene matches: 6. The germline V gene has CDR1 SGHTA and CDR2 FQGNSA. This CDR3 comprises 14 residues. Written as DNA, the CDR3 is TGTGCCAGCAGCCGAGGACAGGGGCGGACTGAAGCTTTCTTT. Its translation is CASSRGQGRTEAFF.

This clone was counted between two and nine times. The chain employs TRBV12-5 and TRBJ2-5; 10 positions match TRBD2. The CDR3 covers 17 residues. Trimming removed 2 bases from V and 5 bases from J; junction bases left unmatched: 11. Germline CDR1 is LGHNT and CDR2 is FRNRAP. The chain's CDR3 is CASGLSYLAGERETQYF. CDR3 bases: TGTGCTAGTGGTTTGTCATACCTAGCGGGGGAAAGGGAGACCCAGTACTTC.

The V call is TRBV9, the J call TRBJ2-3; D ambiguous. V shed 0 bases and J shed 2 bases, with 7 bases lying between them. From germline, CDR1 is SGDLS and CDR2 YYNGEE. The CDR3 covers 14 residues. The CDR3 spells CASSVAITTDTQYF. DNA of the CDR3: TGTGCCAGCAGCGTAGCCATCACCACAGATACGCAGTATTTT. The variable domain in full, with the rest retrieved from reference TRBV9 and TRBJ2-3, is DSGVTQTPKHLITATGQRVTLRCSPRSGDLSVYWYQQSLDQGLQFLIQYYNGEERAKGNILERFSAQQFPDLHSELNLSSLELGDSALYFCASSVAITTDTQYFGPGTRLTVL.

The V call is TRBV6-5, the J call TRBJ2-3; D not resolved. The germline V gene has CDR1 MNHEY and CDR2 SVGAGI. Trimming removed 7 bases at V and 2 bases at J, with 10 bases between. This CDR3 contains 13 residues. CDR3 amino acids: CASTGDPTDTQYF. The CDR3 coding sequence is TGTGCCAGCACTGGCGACCCCACAGATACGCAGTATTTT.

CDR3 amino acids: CSVERQGLETQYF. The CDR3 region has the DNA TGCAGCGTTGAAAGGCAGGGCCTAGAGACCCAGTACTTC. The chain links TRBV29-1 to TRBJ2-5, with a tentative D call TRBD1 (5 bases). This CDR3 spans 13 amino acids. V gave up 2 bases and J gave up 4 bases, with 11 bases separating them. Looked up from germline, CDR1 is SQVTM and CDR2 is ANQGSEA.

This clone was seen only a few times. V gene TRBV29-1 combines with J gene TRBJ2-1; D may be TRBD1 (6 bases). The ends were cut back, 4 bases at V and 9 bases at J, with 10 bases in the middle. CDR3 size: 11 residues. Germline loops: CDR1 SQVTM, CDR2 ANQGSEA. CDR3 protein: CSVGRGSEQFF. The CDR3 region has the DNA TGCAGCGTTGGAAGGGGGAGTGAGCAGTTCTTC.

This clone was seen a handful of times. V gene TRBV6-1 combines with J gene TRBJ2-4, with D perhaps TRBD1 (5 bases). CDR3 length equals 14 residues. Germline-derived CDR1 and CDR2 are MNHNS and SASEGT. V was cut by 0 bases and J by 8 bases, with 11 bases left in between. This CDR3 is CASSEAGLADIQYF. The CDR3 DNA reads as TGTGCCAGCAGTGAAGCGGGGCTTGCTGACATTCAGTACTTC.

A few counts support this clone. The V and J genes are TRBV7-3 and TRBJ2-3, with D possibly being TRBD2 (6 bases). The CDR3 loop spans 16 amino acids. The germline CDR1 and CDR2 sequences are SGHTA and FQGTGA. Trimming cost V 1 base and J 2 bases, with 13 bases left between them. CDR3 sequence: CASSLNAGLTTDTQYF. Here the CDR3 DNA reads TGTGCCAGCAGCTTAAACGCGGGGCTTACCACAGATACGCAGTATTTT.

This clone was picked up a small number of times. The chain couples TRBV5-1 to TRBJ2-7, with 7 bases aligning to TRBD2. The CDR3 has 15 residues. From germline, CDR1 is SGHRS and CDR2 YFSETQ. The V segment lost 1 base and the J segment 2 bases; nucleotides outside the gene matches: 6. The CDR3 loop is CASSLLAGAPYEQYF. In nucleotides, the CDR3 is TGCGCCAGCAGCTTGCTGGCGGGAGCCCCCTACGAGCAGTACTTC.

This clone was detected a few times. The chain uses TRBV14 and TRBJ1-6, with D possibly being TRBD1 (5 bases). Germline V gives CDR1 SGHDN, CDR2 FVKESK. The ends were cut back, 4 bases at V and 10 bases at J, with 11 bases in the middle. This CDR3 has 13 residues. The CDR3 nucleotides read TGTGCCAGCAGCCCGCTCGAGGGGTCACCCCTCCACTTT. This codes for CASSPLEGSPLHF.